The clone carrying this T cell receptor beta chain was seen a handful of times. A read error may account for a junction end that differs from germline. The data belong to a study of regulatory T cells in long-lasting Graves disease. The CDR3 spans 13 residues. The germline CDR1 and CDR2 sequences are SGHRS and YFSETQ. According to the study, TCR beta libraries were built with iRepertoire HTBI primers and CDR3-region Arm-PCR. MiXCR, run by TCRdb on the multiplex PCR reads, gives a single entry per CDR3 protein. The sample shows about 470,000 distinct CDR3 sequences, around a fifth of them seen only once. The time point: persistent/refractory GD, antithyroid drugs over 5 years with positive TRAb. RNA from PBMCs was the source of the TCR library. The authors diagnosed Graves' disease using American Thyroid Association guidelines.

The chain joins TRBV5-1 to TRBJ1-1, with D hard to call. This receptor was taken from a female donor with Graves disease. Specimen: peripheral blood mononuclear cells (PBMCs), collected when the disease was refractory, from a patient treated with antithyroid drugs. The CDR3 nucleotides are TGCGCCAGCAGCTTTTCCTTGGTAACTGAAACTTTCTTT. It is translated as CASSFSLVTETFF.